This TCR beta chain was obtained from a study of T cell repertoires in cytomegalovirus infection. At the level of the study: Indicated by public TCR beta signatures were CMV infection and matching HLA type. Study outcomes and limitations: Carriers of CMV plus the relevant HLA were identified by cumulative public TCR beta family frequency. HLA-C-restricted CMV clonotypes gave the most frequent clonotype in two of eight donors.

This clonotype was picked up a small number of times. Its antigen is undetermined. TCRdb itself ran the reads through MiXCR, one entry per CDR3 protein. The sample has 150,000 to 200,000 distinct CDR3 sequences, about a sixth seen once. V was trimmed by 4 bases and J by 1 base, leaving 13 bases between them. This CDR3 has 15 residues. Germline CDR1 reads SEHNR; CDR2 reads FQNEAQ (reference sequence). The sequence was collected from a human donor in good health (CMV status not recorded). Some clones in this sample may be carry-over from other donors' samples. V and J are TRBV7-9 and TRBJ1-1; D perhaps matches TRBD1 (5 bases). Sequenced input: CD8+ T cells from PBMCs. Here the CDR3 reads CASSSGPRENTEAFF. CDR3 DNA: TGTGCCAGCAGCTCGGGACCCCGGGAGAACACTGAAGCTTTCTTT. Filled out from reference TRBV7-9 and TRBJ1-1, the complete variable domain reads DTGVSQNPRHKITKRGQNVTFRCDPISEHNRLYWYRQTLGQGPEFLTYFQNEAQLEKSRLLSDRFSAERPKGSFSTLEIQRTEQGDSAMYLCASSSGPRENTEAFFGQGTRLTVV.